This T cell receptor beta chain was sequenced for a study of tissue T cells after allogeneic stem cell transplantation. Findings of the study overall: Only a limited share of tissue TCRs appeared in blood or spleen. Which tissue TCRs were alloreactive or antigen-specific was not determined. Some clones might be persisting host cells.

CDR3 sequences, V/J genes, frequencies and template counts came from survey-depth TCRbeta sequencing. Assay used: immunoSEQ multiplex PCR; TCRdb lists only in-frame clones, some missing. The repertoire holds under 8,500 clones, with 50% as singletons. This clone was seen a handful of times. Its antigen is undetermined. Mouse germline and gene names are used. Read coverage stops 1 residue before the CDR3 terminus; the germline J gene supplies the remainder. Germline values: CDR1 KGHPV, CDR2 FQNQEV (reference sequence). V shed 4 bases and J shed 2 bases, with 11 bases lying between them. The CDR3 is made up of 15 amino acids. Time point defined: mouse harvest day 7 after allogeneic transplant. Tail vein injection delivered 10^7 T-cell-depleted bone marrow cells and 10^6 splenic CD5+ T cells.

Sequencing input: gut tissue. V and J are TRBV26 and TRBJ1-4; TRBD1 is a possible D gene (6 bases). The TCR sequence derives from a female BALB/c mouse given C57BL/6 T cells with graft-versus-host disease after an allogeneic hematopoietic cell transplant. The CDR3 reads CASSPPGQSNERLFF. The CDR3 DNA, read in part, is TGTGCCAGCAGTCCTCCGGGACAATCCAACGAAAGATTATTT.